The 20 T cell receptor beta chains listed next were all sequenced from one sample in a study of human T cells and chemical hapten exposure. TCRdb analysed the RACE reads with MiXCR anew, one entry per CDR3 protein. The sample shows about 290,000 distinct CDR3 sequences, approximately 8% of them seen only once. Sample time point: pre-sensitization, week 0. Indicated treatment: therapeutic diphenylcyclopropenone sensitization with weekly scalp DPC. The source material was whole blood, sampled in connection with sensitization to the hapten diphenylcyclopropenone (DPC). Every receptor here comes from a man younger than 35 with alopecia areata. Some clones in this sample may be carry-over from other donors' samples.

This clonotype was seen only a few times. The rearrangement uses TRBV7-8 and TRBJ1-5; 10 bases agree with TRBD1. The J segment lost 1 base and the V segment lost 5 bases, leaving 5 bases of the junction unmatched. Germline CDR1 SGHVS, CDR2 FQNEAQ. The CDR3 totals 16 residues. CDR3 protein: CASSPPGQGSNQPQHF. DNA for the CDR3: TGTGCCAGCAGCCCCCCGGGACAGGGGAGCAATCAGCCCCAGCATTTT.

The rearrangement uses TRBV10-3 and TRBJ1-5; D not certain. Trimming removed 5 bases from V and 0 bases from J, with 8 bases in between. The CDR3 loop spans 14 amino acids. CDR1 and CDR2 (germline): ENHRY, SYGVKD. The CDR3 is CAISIKGSNQPQHF. CDR3 DNA sequence: TGTGCCATCAGTATTAAGGGTAGCAATCAGCCCCAGCATTTT.

This clonotype has just a few counts. The chain uses TRBV20-1 and TRBJ2-7; perhaps TRBD2 as D (6 bases). Trimming pared 4 bases from V and 2 bases from J, leaving 12 bases between. The CDR3 contains 13 residues. Germline assignment: CDR1 DFQATT and CDR2 SNEGSKA (reference sequence). Here the CDR3 reads CSATTSITYEQYF. The CDR3 DNA reads as TGCAGTGCTACGACTAGTATAACCTACGAGCAGTACTTC.

This clonotype was seen a handful of times. V is TRBV6-1 and J is TRBJ1-2, with D possibly matching TRBD1 (6 bases). Germline V lookup: CDR1 MNHNS, CDR2 SASEGT. Trimming took off 7 bases at V and 4 bases at J, with 19 bases between the two ends. CDR3 size: 15 residues. The CDR3 sequence: CASTYTRDRRYGYTF. Here the CDR3 DNA reads TGTGCCAGCACCTATACTCGAGACAGGCGCTATGGCTACACCTTC.

This chain connects TRBV28 to TRBJ2-4, with TRBD2 matching 7 bases. The germline V gene encodes CDR1 MDHEN and CDR2 SYDVKM. With 6 bases clipped from V and 9 bases from J, the junction kept 14 bases outside the gene matches. CDR3 length equals 15 residues. Written as DNA, the CDR3 is TGTGCCAGCAGCCCTCGGGCTAGCGGCCCGGGCATTCAGTACTTC. Residues: CASSPRASGPGIQYF.

This clonotype was seen at least ten times. The chain has TRBV27 and TRBJ1-1; D unclear. Germline V gene sequence: CDR1 MNHEY, CDR2 SMNVEV (reference sequence). V was clipped by 7 bases and J by 4 bases, with 7 bases between them. This CDR3 has 11 amino acids. CDR3 in amino acids: CASTSSTEAFF. CDR3 sequence (DNA): TGTGCCAGCACCTCGAGCACTGAAGCTTTCTTT.

The chain carries TRBV6-2 or TRBV6-3 and TRBJ2-3; D is tentatively TRBD1 or TRBD2 (6 bases each). With 6 bases removed from V and 8 bases from J, the gap between germline ends came to 21 bases. This CDR3 is 15 amino acids long. Germline V gives CDR1 MNHEY, CDR2 SVGEGT. CDR3 DNA sequence: TGTGCCAGCAGCCAAATAAGGGGGGCAGACCTTACGCAGTATTTT. Residues: CASSQIRGADLTQYF.

This clonotype occurred a few times. V is TRBV5-1 and J is TRBJ1-2, with 7 bases aligning to TRBD1. CDR3 length: 14 residues. With 4 bases clipped from V and 6 bases from J, the junction kept 9 bases outside the gene matches. Germline assignment: CDR1 SGHRS and CDR2 YFSETQ. Here the CDR3 reads CASSAKQGRDGYTF. In nucleotides, the CDR3 is TGCGCCAGCAGCGCAAAACAGGGGCGGGATGGCTACACCTTC.

The V gene is TRBV3-1, the J gene TRBJ2-3; D gene unclear. Germline V CDR1 and CDR2: LGHDT, YNNKEL (reference sequence). V shed 1 base and J shed 5 bases, with 22 bases lying between them. The CDR3 length is 18 residues. The CDR3 nucleotides read TGTGCCAGCAGCCAAGGAGTCACAGACCCACTTTCGGAAGATACGCAGTATTTT. It is translated as CASSQGVTDPLSEDTQYF.

The chain carries TRBV4-1 and TRBJ2-3, with no clear D. The germline CDR1 and CDR2 sequences are MGHRA and YSYEKL. The V end was cut by 8 bases, the J end by 6 bases, with 24 bases between. The CDR3 loop spans 16 amino acids. The CDR3 loop is CASCERVGVPPDTQYF. As DNA, the CDR3 is TGCGCCAGCTGCGAAAGAGTAGGAGTTCCCCCCGATACGCAGTATTTT.

This clonotype was counted between two and nine times. For the CDR3, the DNA is TGTGCCAGCGGACAGGGAGCCTACGAGCAGTACTTC. This translates into CASGQGAYEQYF. This chain links TRBV10-3 with TRBJ2-7; 8 positions match TRBD1. The CDR3 loop spans 12 amino acids. With 10 bases clipped from V and 2 bases from J, the junction kept 4 bases outside the gene matches. CDR1 ENHRY and CDR2 SYGVKD come from the germline V gene.

The J gene is TRBJ1-5, the V gene TRBV5-6; 11 nucleotides line up with TRBD1. Germline CDR1 and CDR2: SGHDT and YYEEEE. V trimming: 3 bases; J trimming: 0 bases; junction bases outside the gene matches: 11. The CDR3 extends over 19 amino acids. In DNA form, the CDR3 reads TGTGCCAGCAGCTACAGGACAGGGGGCGCGGTATATAGCAATCAGCCCCAGCATTTT. Translated: CASSYRTGGAVYSNQPQHF.

V is TRBV9 and J is TRBJ2-1; 7 bases fit TRBD1. Germline CDR1 reads SGDLS; CDR2 reads YYNGEE. This CDR3 comprises 14 residues. With 4 bases clipped from V and 4 bases from J, the junction kept 5 bases outside the gene matches. The CDR3 sequence: CASSQGTDYNEQFF. The CDR3 DNA reads TGTGCCAGCAGCCAAGGGACAGATTACAATGAGCAGTTCTTC.

This clonotype was observed many times. The chain couples TRBV29-1 to TRBJ2-2, with D perhaps TRBD2 (5 bases). CDR1 SQVTM and CDR2 ANQGSEA come from the germline V gene. Trimming left V 6 bases short and J 8 bases short, with 16 bases between. The CDR3 has 13 residues. Here the CDR3 DNA reads TGCAGCGTCCTGAGGGTAGGGCGTGGGGAGCTGTTTTTT. It yields the protein CSVLRVGRGELFF.

The J gene is TRBJ2-1, the V gene TRBV20-1; D gene uncertain. The CDR3 has 13 residues. The germline gives CDR1 DFQATT, CDR2 SNEGSKA (reference sequence). V lost 0 bases to trimming and J lost 7 bases, with 10 bases between them. The CDR3 here is CSARDPSSNEQFF. In nucleotides, the CDR3 is TGCAGTGCTAGAGATCCGAGCTCAAATGAGCAGTTCTTC.

This clonotype was counted at least ten times. The chain recombines TRBV5-1 with TRBJ2-7, with D possibly being TRBD2 (7 bases). Germline CDR1 SGHRS, CDR2 YFSETQ. The CDR3 is 15 amino acids. With 0 bases removed from V and 4 bases from J, the gap between germline ends came to 14 bases. In DNA, the CDR3 is TGCGCCAGCAGCTTGGCTGCGGGGGCGATATACGAGCAGTACGTC. Translated: CASSLAAGAIYEQYV.

This clonotype has just a few counts. J is TRBJ1-5 and V is TRBV14; D uncertain. The CDR3 is 16 amino acids. CDR1 is SGHDN, CDR2 FVKESK, per germline. Trimming took off 1 base at V and 1 base at J, with 11 bases between the two ends. CDR3: CASSQGYYRSNQPQHF. For the CDR3, the DNA is TGTGCCAGCAGCCAAGGGTATTATCGGAGCAATCAGCCCCAGCATTTT.

This clonotype has ten or more counts. This chain connects TRBV12-3 or TRBV12-4 to TRBJ2-1, with 10 bases that match TRBD2. The length of the CDR3 is 14 residues. J lost 7 bases, V lost 5 bases, and 5 bases had no gene match. In DNA form, the CDR3 reads TGTGCCAGCAGTAAAACTAGCGGGGTAAATGAGCAGTTCTTC. This encodes CASSKTSGVNEQFF.

The genes are TRBV18 and TRBJ1-2; 7 positions agree with TRBD1. Germline V gives CDR1 KGHSH, CDR2 LQKENI. The CDR3 is 14 residues long. V was pared by 3 bases and J by 6 bases, with 7 bases of the junction left unmatched. The CDR3 nucleotides are TGTGCCAGCTCACCTCCAGGGGGTGGGAATGGCTACACCTTC. Encoded protein: CASSPPGGGNGYTF. The whole variable domain, filled in from reference TRBV18 and TRBJ1-2, reads NAGVMQNPRHLVRRRGQEARLRCSPMKGHSHVYWYRQLPEEGLKFMVYLQKENIIDESGMPKERFSAEFPKEGPSILRIQQVVRGDSAAYFCASSPPGGGNGYTFGSGTRLTVV.

In this sample, this clonotype turned up a few times. The genes are TRBV7-9 and TRBJ1-5; D gene uncertain. V was pared by 1 base and J by 3 bases, with 10 bases between. There are 15 residues in the CDR3. Looked up from germline, CDR1 is SEHNR and CDR2 is FQNEAQ (reference sequence). CDR3 protein: CASSLVGGYNQPQHF. CDR3 DNA sequence: TGTGCCAGCAGCTTAGTTGGCGGTTACAATCAGCCCCAGCATTTT.